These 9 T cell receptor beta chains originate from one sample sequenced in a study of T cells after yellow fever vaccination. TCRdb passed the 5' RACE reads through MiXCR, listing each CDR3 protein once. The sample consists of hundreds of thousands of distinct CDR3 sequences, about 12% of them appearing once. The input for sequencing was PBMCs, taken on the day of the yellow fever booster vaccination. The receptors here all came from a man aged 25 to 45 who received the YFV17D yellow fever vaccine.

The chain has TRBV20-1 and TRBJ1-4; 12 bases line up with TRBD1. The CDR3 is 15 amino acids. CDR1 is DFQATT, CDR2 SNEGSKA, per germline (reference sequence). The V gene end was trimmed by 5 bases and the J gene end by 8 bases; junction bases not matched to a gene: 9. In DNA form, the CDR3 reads TGCAGTGCTGAGCCCCCCGGGACAGGGGGCGAAAAACTGTTTTTT. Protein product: CSAEPPGTGGEKLFF.

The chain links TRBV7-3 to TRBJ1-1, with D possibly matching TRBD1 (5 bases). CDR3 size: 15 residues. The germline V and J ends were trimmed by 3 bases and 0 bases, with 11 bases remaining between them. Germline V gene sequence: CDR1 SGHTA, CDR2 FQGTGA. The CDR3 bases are TGTGCCAGCAGCTTGTTCGGGGGGATGAACACTGAAGCTTTCTTT. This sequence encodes CASSLFGGMNTEAFF. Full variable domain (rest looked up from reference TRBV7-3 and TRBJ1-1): GAGVSQTPSNKVTEKGKYVELRCDPISGHTALYWYRQSLGQGPEFLIYFQGTGAADDSGLPNDRFFAVRPEGSVSTLKIQRTERGDSAVYLCASSLFGGMNTEAFFGQGTRLTVV.

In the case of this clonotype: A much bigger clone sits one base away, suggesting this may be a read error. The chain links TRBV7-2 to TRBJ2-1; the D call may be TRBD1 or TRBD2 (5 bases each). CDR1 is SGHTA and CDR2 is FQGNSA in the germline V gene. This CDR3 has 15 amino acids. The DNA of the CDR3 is TGTGCCAGCATCTTAGGGTGGGGACGGTACAATGAGCAGTTCTTC. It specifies CASILGWGRYNEQFF.

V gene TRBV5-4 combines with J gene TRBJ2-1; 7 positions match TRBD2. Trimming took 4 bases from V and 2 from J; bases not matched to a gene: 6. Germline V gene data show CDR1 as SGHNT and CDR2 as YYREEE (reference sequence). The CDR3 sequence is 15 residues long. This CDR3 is CASSQSSGTYNEQFF. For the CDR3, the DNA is TGTGCCAGCAGCCAGTCTAGCGGAACCTACAATGAGCAGTTCTTC.

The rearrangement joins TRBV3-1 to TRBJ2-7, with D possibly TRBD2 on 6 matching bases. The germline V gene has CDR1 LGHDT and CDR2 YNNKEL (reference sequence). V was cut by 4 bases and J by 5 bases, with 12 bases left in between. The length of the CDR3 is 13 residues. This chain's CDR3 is CASSRALAHEQYF. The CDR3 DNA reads TGTGCCAGCAGCCGAGCCCTAGCGCACGAGCAGTACTTC.

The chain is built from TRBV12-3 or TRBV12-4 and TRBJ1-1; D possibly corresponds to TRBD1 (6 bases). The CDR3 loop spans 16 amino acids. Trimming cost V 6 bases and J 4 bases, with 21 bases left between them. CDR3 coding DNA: TGTGCCAGCAGCCTTGGCTCCCAGGGGACGGGCACTGAAGCTTTCTTT. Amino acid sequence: CASSLGSQGTGTEAFF.

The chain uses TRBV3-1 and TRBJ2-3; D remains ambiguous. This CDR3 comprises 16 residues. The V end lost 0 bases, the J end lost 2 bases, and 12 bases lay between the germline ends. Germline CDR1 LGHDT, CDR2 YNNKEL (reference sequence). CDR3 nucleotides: TGTGCCAGCAGCCAAGATGGGCTAGACATCACAGATACGCAGTATTTT. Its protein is CASSQDGLDITDTQYF.

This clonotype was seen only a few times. CDR3 region: CASSRGDSMIQETQYF. DNA of the CDR3: TGCGCCAGCAGCCGAGGGGACAGTATGATCCAAGAGACCCAGTACTTC. This chain links TRBV4-3 with TRBJ2-5, with 7 bases fitting TRBD1. The CDR3 is 16 amino acids. Germline V gene data show CDR1 as LGHNA and CDR2 as YSLEER. With V trimmed by 4 bases and J by 1 base, 9 bases remained unmatched.

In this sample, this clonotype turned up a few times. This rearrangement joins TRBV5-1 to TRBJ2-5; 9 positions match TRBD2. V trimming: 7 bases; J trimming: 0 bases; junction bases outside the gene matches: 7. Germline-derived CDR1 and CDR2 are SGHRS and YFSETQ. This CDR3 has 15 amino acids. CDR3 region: CASARLAEYQETQYF. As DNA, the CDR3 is TGCGCCAGCGCGCGACTAGCGGAGTACCAAGAGACCCAGTACTTC. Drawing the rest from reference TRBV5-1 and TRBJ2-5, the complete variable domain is KAGVTQTPRYLIKTRGQQVTLSCSPISGHRSVSWYQQTPGQGLQFLFEYFSETQRNKGNFPGRFSGRQFSNSRSEMNVSTLELGDSALYLCASARLAEYQETQYFGPGTRLLVL.